This TCR beta chain is drawn from a study of blood T cells in healthy people across ages. On the study more broadly: Template switching picked up about one barcoded beta molecule for each two T cells.

V lost 4 bases to trimming and J lost 0 bases; unmatched junction nucleotides: 2. The germline CDR1 and CDR2 sequences are DFQATT and SNEGSKA (reference sequence). This CDR3 is 14 amino acids long. General study results and limits: Observed TCR beta diversity per million T cells went down as age went up. This fall followed a roughly linear course with age. When one million T cells were used, diversity estimates were thought to be underestimates.

Regarding this clonotype: Its target is unknown.

The extraction recovered at least 5 micrograms of total RNA per sample. A second PCR of about 6 to 12 cycles used a sample-barcoded 5' primer and a J-beta primer mix. In TCRdb, the 5' RACE reads were re-called with MiXCR into one record per CDR3 protein. This sample has 800,000 or so distinct CDR3 sequences, with less than 60% found just once. The gene calls are TRBV20-1 and TRBJ2-3; 9 bases align to TRBD2. The TCR was taken from a man aged 80 or over in good health. The material sequenced was blood. The CDR3 nucleotides are TGCAGTGCTATAGCGGGAGATAGCACAGATACGCAGTATTTT. Encoded protein: CSAIAGDSTDTQYF.